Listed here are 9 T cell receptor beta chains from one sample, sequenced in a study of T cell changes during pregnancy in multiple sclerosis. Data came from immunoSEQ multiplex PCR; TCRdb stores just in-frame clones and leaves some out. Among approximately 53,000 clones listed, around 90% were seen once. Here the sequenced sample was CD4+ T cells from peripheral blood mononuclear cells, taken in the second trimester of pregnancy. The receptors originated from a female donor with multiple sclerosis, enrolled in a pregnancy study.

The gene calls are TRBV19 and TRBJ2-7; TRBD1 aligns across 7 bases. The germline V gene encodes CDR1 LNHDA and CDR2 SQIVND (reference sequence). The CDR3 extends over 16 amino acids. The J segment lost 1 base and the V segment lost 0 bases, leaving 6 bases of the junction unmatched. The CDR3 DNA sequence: TGTGCCAGTAGTATAGATCCGGGACAGAAATCCTACGAGCAGTACTTC. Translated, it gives CASSIDPGQKSYEQYF.

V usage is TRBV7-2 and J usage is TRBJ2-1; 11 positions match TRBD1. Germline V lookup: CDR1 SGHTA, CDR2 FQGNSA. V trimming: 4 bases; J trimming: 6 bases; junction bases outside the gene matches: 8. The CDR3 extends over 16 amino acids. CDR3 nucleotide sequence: TGTGCCAGCAGCTCGACGAAGGGACAGGGGGTCAATGAGCAGTTCTTC. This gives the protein CASSSTKGQGVNEQFF.

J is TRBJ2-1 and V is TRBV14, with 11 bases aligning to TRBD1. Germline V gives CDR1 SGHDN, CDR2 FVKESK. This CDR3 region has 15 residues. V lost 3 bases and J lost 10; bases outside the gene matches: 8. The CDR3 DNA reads TGTGCCAGCAGCCAGCACGGGACAGGGGGTCGCGAGCAGTTCTTC. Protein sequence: CASSQHGTGGREQFF. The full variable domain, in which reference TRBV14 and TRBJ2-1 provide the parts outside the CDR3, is EAGVTQFPSHSVIEKGQTVTLRCDPISGHDNLYWYRRVMGKEIKFLLHFVKESKQDESGMPNNRFLAERTGGTYSTLKVQPAELEDSGVYFCASSQHGTGGREQFFGPGTRLTVL.

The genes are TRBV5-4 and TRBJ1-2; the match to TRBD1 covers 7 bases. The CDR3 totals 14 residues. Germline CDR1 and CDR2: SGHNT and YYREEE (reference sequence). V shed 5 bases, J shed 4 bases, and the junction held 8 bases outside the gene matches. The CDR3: CASRPTGVIYGYTF. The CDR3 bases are TGTGCCAGCAGGCCAACAGGGGTCATCTATGGCTACACCTTC.

For the CDR3, the DNA is TGTGCCAGCAGTTTTGGGCCAAATCAGCCCCAGCATTTT. This translates into CASSFGPNQPQHF. The chain employs TRBV28 and TRBJ1-5; D is unclear. CDR1 is MDHEN, CDR2 SYDVKM, per germline. Trimming removed 3 bases from V and 4 bases from J, with 7 bases in between. There are 13 residues in the CDR3.

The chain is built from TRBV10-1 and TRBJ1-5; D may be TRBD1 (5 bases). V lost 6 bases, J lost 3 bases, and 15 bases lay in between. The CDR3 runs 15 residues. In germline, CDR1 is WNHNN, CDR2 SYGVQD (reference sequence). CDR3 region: CASSPLDIFNQPQHF. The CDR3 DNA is TGCGCCAGCAGCCCCCTGGACATTTTCAATCAGCCCCAGCATTTT.

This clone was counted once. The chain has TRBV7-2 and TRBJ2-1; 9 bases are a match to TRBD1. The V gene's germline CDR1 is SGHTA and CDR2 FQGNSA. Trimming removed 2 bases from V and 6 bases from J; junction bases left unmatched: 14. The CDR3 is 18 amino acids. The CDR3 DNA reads TGTGCCAGCAGCTTATTCGTCGGCGGGACAGGGTTTGGCAATGAGCAGTTCTTC. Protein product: CASSLFVGGTGFGNEQFF.

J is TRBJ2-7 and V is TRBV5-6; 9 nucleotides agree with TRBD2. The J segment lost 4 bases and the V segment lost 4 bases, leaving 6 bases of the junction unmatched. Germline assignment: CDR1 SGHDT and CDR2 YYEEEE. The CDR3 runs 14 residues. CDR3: CASSRAGGHYEQYF. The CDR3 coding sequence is TGTGCCAGCAGCCGTGCGGGGGGGCATTACGAGCAGTACTTC.

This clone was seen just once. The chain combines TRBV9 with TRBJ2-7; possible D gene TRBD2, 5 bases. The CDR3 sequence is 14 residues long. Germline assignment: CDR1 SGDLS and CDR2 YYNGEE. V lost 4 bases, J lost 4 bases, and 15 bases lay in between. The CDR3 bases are TGTGCCAGCAGCTCAGGACTGGGTGGTTACGAGCAGTACTTC. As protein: CASSSGLGGYEQYF.